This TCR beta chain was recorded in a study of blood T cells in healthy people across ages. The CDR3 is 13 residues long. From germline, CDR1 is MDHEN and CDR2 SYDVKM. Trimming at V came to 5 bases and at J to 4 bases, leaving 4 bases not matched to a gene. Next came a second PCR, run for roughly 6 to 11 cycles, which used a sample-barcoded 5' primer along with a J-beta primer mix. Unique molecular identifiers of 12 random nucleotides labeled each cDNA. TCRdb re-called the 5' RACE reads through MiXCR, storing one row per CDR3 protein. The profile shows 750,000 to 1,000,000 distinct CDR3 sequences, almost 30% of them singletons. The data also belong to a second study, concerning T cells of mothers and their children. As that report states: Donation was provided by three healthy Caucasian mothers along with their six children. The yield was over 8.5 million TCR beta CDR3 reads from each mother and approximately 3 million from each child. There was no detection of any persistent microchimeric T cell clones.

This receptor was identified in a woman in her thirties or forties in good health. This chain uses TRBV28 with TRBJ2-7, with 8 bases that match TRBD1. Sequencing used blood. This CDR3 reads CASSGQGWYEQYF. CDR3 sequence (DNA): TGTGCCAGCAGTGGACAGGGTTGGTACGAGCAGTACTTC. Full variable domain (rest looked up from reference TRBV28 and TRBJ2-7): DVKVTQSSRYLVKRTGEKVFLECVQDMDHENMFWYRQDPGLGLRLIYFSYDVKMKEKGDIPEGYSVSREKKERFSLILESASTNQTSMYLCASSGQGWYEQYFGPGTRLTVT.